The 29 T cell receptor beta chains presented below share a single source sample, sequenced in a study of metastatic and nonmetastatic thyroid tumors. Before thyroid surgery, none of the patients had received any treatment. TCRdb re-analyzed the PCR reads using MiXCR. Among tens of thousands of clones, roughly 20% were seen once, and the ten largest hold around 16%. The sequenced material came from blood. These receptors were collected from a female donor with papillary thyroid cancer or a benign thyroid nodule (not recorded which). Some clones in this sample may be carry-over from other donors' samples.

To note about this clone: No conserved phenylalanine or tryptophan ends this CDR3, so it is likely a read error. V and J are TRBV10-2 and TRBJ2-7; TRBD1 matches at 7 bases. After removal of 6 bases from V and 0 bases from J, the junction contained 5 bases not matched to a gene. CDR1 is WSHSY and CDR2 is SAAADI in the germline V gene. The CDR3 is made up of 14 amino acids. As DNA, the CDR3 is TGCGCCAGCAGCTCGACAGGGTCCTCCTACGAGCAGTACTCC. This gives the protein CASSSTGSSYEQYS.

This clone has more than one count but fewer than ten. This chain connects TRBV6-1 to TRBJ2-5; D might be TRBD2 (6 bases). V shed 2 bases and J shed 8 bases, with 21 bases lying between them. Germline assignment: CDR1 MNHNS and CDR2 SASEGT. The CDR3 has 16 residues. The CDR3 DNA sequence: TGTGCCAGCAGTGAAAGCCCTCCTAGCGTGAGCGATACCCAGTACTTC. It specifies CASSESPPSVSDTQYF.

This clone was counted many times. The chain is built from TRBV11-1 and TRBJ1-3; D gene uncertain. From germline, CDR1 is SGHAT and CDR2 FQDESV (reference sequence). This CDR3 has 16 residues. V dropped 3 bases and J dropped 0 bases, with 12 bases sitting between them. CDR3 nucleotides: TGTGCCAGCAGCTTTGACGGACGGAGCTCTGGAAACACCATATATTTT. As protein: CASSFDGRSSGNTIYF.

The chain has TRBV6-1 and TRBJ1-1; tentatively, D is TRBD1 (5 bases). Germline CDR1 is MNHNS and CDR2 is SASEGT. The CDR3 is made up of 16 amino acids. V lost 7 bases, J lost 3 bases, and 21 bases lay in between. CDR3 nucleotides: TGTGCCAGCACGGCGCGGGGCCGTAATCTGTACACTGAAGCTTTCTTT. It specifies CASTARGRNLYTEAFF.

This clone was seen repeatedly, ten times or more. The genes are TRBV6-2 or TRBV6-3 and TRBJ2-2; D unresolved. Per germline, CDR1 MNHEY and CDR2 SVGEGT. The CDR3 sequence is 19 residues long. Trimming cost V 0 bases and J 7 bases, with 24 bases left between them. The CDR3 DNA is TGTGCCAGCAGTTACTCCCGAGGTAGATTGCGCCCTGTCTTCGGGGAGCTGTTTTTT. Its protein is CASSYSRGRLRPVFGELFF.

The rearrangement joins TRBV3-1 to TRBJ2-3; tentatively, D is TRBD1 (6 bases). Per the germline V gene, CDR1 is LGHDT and CDR2 is YNNKEL (reference sequence). The length of the CDR3 is 14 residues. Trimming took 3 bases from V and 0 from J, leaving 7 bases between them. Written as DNA, the CDR3 is TGTGCCAGCAGCCAGGGGGCTAGCACAGATACGCAGTATTTT. Amino acids: CASSQGASTDTQYF.

The chain joins TRBV20-1 to TRBJ1-1; unclear D gene. Per the germline V gene, CDR1 is DFQATT and CDR2 is SNEGSKA (reference sequence). CDR3 length equals 13 residues. Trimming cost V 2 bases and J 5 bases, with 12 bases left between them. The CDR3 sequence is CSARSPEETEAFF. DNA for the CDR3: TGCAGTGCTAGATCCCCTGAGGAGACTGAAGCTTTCTTT.

The CDR3 DNA sequence: TGTGCCAGCGTTCTAGCGGGAGTAAATGAGCAGTTCTTC. Amino acids: CASVLAGVNEQFF. The rearrangement uses TRBV12-3 or TRBV12-4 and TRBJ2-1; 10 nucleotides align to TRBD2. The CDR3 loop spans 13 amino acids. Trimming removed 8 bases from V and 7 bases from J; junction bases left unmatched: 5.

This clone was found many times. V and J are TRBV11-2 and TRBJ2-1, with 7 bases matching TRBD2. Trimming cost V 1 base and J 6 bases; bases outside gene matches: 15. The CDR3 extends over 18 amino acids. Germline CDR1 is SGHAT and CDR2 is FQNNGV. CDR3 protein: CASSLGSLGLQSRNEQFF. CDR3 coding DNA: TGTGCCAGCAGCTTAGGATCTCTGGGACTACAGAGTCGCAATGAGCAGTTCTTC.

This clone was picked up a small number of times. A clone one base away is much larger, so this may be a read error. The CDR3 here is CANSLGTANYGYTF. DNA for the CDR3: TGTGCCAACAGTCTCGGGACAGCTAACTATGGCTACACCTTC. The V and J genes are TRBV12-3 or TRBV12-4 and TRBJ1-2; 7 positions agree with TRBD1. This CDR3 contains 14 residues.

This clone was observed at least ten times. J is TRBJ2-2 and V is TRBV4-2; a possible D gene is TRBD2 (7 bases). CDR1 and CDR2 (germline): LGHNA, YNFKEQ. Between the trimmed V and J ends, which lost 3 bases and 2 bases, there was a span of 13 bases. The CDR3 sequence is 16 residues long. CDR3 nucleotide sequence: TGTGCCAGCAGCCACGGAGGGGGGGGAAACACCGGGGAGCTGTTTTTT. It encodes CASSHGGGGNTGELFF.

The genes are TRBV27 and TRBJ2-3, with TRBD2 matching over 9 bases. The CDR3 runs 16 residues. Germline values: CDR1 MNHEY, CDR2 SMNVEV (reference sequence). With 8 bases clipped from V and 0 bases from J, the junction kept 9 bases outside the gene matches. This chain's CDR3 is CASSTSGRASTDTQYF. CDR3 sequence (DNA): TGTGCCAGCTCGACTAGCGGACGTGCTAGCACAGATACGCAGTATTTT.

Worth noting for this clone: A much larger clone differs by one base, so this may be a read error. Other nucleotide sequences from this sample produce the same CDR3. This sequence joins TRBV19 and TRBJ2-1; 9 bases fit TRBD2. CDR3 size: 16 residues. V dropped 8 bases and J dropped 9; count of bases not matched to a gene: 17. Germline CDR1 LNHDA, CDR2 SQIVND (reference sequence). Written as DNA, the CDR3 is TGTGCCAGTGGGCAGGGGCGGGAGGGCCGGCCCCCTGAGCAGTTCTTC. Amino acids: CASGQGREGRPPEQFF.

The sample holds many counts of this clone. The V and J genes are TRBV30 and TRBJ2-7; TRBD1 agrees at 10 bases. The CDR3 is 17 residues long. Unmatched junction bases numbered 17, after V lost 3 bases and J lost 6 bases. Germline V CDR1 and CDR2: GTSNPN, SVGIG (reference sequence). The CDR3 DNA follows: TGTGCCTGGAGCGGGGGAACCGGGACAGGGGAAAGGAGCGAGCAGTACTTC. The encoded protein is CAWSGGTGTGERSEQYF.

This clone came up many times. The rearrangement joins TRBV7-8 to TRBJ1-2; 11 bases match TRBD1. J gave up 8 bases and V 3 bases, and 2 bases lay outside the gene matches. The CDR3 runs to 13 residues. Germline lookup yields CDR1 SGHVS and CDR2 FQNEAQ. Here the CDR3 reads CASSLGQGGGYTF. CDR3 bases: TGTGCCAGCAGCTTGGGACAGGGGGGAGGCTACACCTTC.

This sequence joins TRBV28 and TRBJ2-1; 9 positions agree with TRBD1. Looked up from germline, CDR1 is MDHEN and CDR2 is SYDVKM. CDR3 length: 16 amino acids. Trimming removed 6 bases from V and 4 bases from J; junction bases left unmatched: 10. CDR3 loop: CASRHGAGTGYNEQFF. CDR3 sequence (DNA): TGTGCCAGCAGACACGGTGCCGGGACAGGGTACAATGAGCAGTTCTTC.

The gene calls are TRBV7-8 and TRBJ1-5; D gene ambiguous. Germline V gene sequence: CDR1 SGHVS, CDR2 FQNEAQ. Trimming took off 0 bases at V and 9 bases at J, with 3 bases between the two ends. This CDR3 comprises 11 residues. CDR3 sequence: CASSLAGPQHF. The CDR3 DNA reads TGTGCCAGCAGCTTAGCAGGGCCCCAGCATTTT. The full variable domain, in which reference TRBV7-8 and TRBJ1-5 provide the parts outside the CDR3, is GAGVSQSPRYKVAKRGQDVALRCDPISGHVSLFWYQQALGQGPEFLTYFQNEAQLDKSGLPSDRFFAERPEGSVSTLKIQRTQQEDSAVYLCASSLAGPQHFGDGTRLSIL.

Ten or more counts support this clone. The chain has TRBV6-1 and TRBJ2-5; D gene unclear. This CDR3 contains 18 residues. Germline-derived CDR1 and CDR2 are MNHNS and SASEGT. Deletions cut 0 bases from V and 5 bases from J, with 22 bases between. CDR3 residues: CASSEALPAYSYWETQYF. DNA of the CDR3: TGTGCCAGCAGTGAAGCGCTTCCAGCATATTCGTATTGGGAGACCCAGTACTTC.

This clone has at least ten counts. The chain is built from TRBV9 and TRBJ1-2; D ambiguous. Germline loops: CDR1 SGDLS, CDR2 YYNGEE. The CDR3 is made up of 15 amino acids. Trimming shortened V by 0 bases and J by 2 bases, and 11 bases separated the two germline ends. CDR3 sequence (DNA): TGTGCCAGCAGCGTAGCTCAGTCCATGAACTATGGCTACACCTTC. Translation gives CASSVAQSMNYGYTF.

The rearrangement links TRBV6-1 to TRBJ2-3; the D is unclear. This CDR3 is built from 13 residues. The ends were cut back, 6 bases at V and 4 bases at J, with 11 bases in the middle. Germline V lookup: CDR1 MNHNS, CDR2 SASEGT. CDR3 protein: CASSLEGSDTQYF. The DNA for the CDR3 is TGTGCCAGCAGCCTCGAAGGGTCAGATACGCAGTATTTT.

This clone was counted ten times or more. In the same sample, other DNA sequences code for this CDR3. The chain couples TRBV27 to TRBJ1-2; 9 nucleotides align to TRBD1. CDR3 length: 13 amino acids. CDR1 is MNHEY and CDR2 is SMNVEV in the germline V gene (reference sequence). The CDR3 here is CASAGTGFRGYTF. CDR3 DNA sequence: TGTGCGTCTGCCGGGACAGGGTTCCGGGGCTACACCTTC.

This clone was found a few times. The V gene is TRBV5-1, the J gene TRBJ1-2; the D gene is possibly TRBD1 (5 bases). Trimming took 2 bases from V and 2 from J, leaving 10 bases between them. This CDR3 is built from 14 residues. Per germline, CDR1 SGHRS and CDR2 YFSETQ. The CDR3 reads CASSFLQANYGYTF. The CDR3 DNA reads TGCGCCAGCAGCTTCTTACAGGCGAACTATGGCTACACCTTC.

This chain links TRBV5-1 with TRBJ2-2; D tentatively reads TRBD1 or TRBD2 (5 bases each). V shed 9 bases and J shed 1 base, with 16 bases lying between them. The CDR3 has 15 residues. The germline CDR1 and CDR2 sequences are SGHRS and YFSETQ. As DNA, the CDR3 is TGCGCCAACTTCATAGGGACGGTGAACACCGGGGAGCTGTTTTTT. Translating gives CANFIGTVNTGELFF.

This clone was observed a handful of times. This chain links TRBV20-1 with TRBJ2-7, with unresolved D. Germline V gene data show CDR1 as DFQATT and CDR2 as SNEGSKA (reference sequence). Trimming took off 1 base at V and 5 bases at J, with 9 bases between the two ends. This CDR3 region has 12 residues. The CDR3 bases are TGCAGTGCTAGAGTTTCGGACCACGAGCAGTACTTC. Translating it yields CSARVSDHEQYF.

The DNA for the CDR3 is TGCAGTGCCCTAGATCGGAGGCGGAGGGATGAGCAGTTCTTC. Translation: CSALDRRRRDEQFF. V usage is TRBV20-1 and J usage is TRBJ2-1; TRBD2 might be the D (6 bases). Germline V gene data show CDR1 as DFQATT and CDR2 as SNEGSKA (reference sequence). The length of the CDR3 is 14 residues. V was trimmed by 6 bases and J by 8 bases, leaving 20 bases between them.

This clone came up many times. The chain links TRBV11-3 to TRBJ1-2, with D unresolved. V dropped 5 bases and J dropped 7 bases, with 17 bases sitting between them. The V gene's germline CDR1 is SGHNT and CDR2 YENEEA. This CDR3 has 14 amino acids. The CDR3 DNA reads as TGTGCCAGCAGCCCACACCTGGACTATGGTGGCTACACCTTC. This codes for CASSPHLDYGGYTF.

This clone has at least ten counts. The chain links TRBV27 to TRBJ2-5; TRBD2 agrees at 13 bases. The J segment lost 5 bases and the V segment lost 6 bases, leaving 9 bases of the junction unmatched. The CDR3 sequence is 16 residues long. CDR1 is MNHEY, CDR2 SMNVEV, per germline (reference sequence). CDR3 sequence (DNA): TGTGCCAGCAGGATTACTAGCGGGAGGGACAAGGAGACCCAGTACTTC. Translated, it gives CASRITSGRDKETQYF.

V usage is TRBV27 and J usage is TRBJ1-1; D unclear. Germline CDR1 is MNHEY and CDR2 is SMNVEV (reference sequence). Trimming cost V 5 bases and J 0 bases, with 7 bases left between them. The CDR3 length is 13 residues. The CDR3 DNA reads TGTGCCAGCAGTATGTACCTGAACACTGAAGCTTTCTTT. Its translation: CASSMYLNTEAFF.

This clone was seen repeatedly, ten times or more. The chain combines TRBV18 with TRBJ2-5; D uncertain. V was shortened by 4 bases and J by 4 bases, with 13 bases between the two germline ends. The germline V gene encodes CDR1 KGHSH and CDR2 LQKENI. This CDR3 is built from 14 residues. CDR3 in amino acids: CASSRLQGSETQYF. CDR3 sequence (DNA): TGTGCCAGCTCACGTCTGCAAGGATCAGAGACCCAGTACTTC.